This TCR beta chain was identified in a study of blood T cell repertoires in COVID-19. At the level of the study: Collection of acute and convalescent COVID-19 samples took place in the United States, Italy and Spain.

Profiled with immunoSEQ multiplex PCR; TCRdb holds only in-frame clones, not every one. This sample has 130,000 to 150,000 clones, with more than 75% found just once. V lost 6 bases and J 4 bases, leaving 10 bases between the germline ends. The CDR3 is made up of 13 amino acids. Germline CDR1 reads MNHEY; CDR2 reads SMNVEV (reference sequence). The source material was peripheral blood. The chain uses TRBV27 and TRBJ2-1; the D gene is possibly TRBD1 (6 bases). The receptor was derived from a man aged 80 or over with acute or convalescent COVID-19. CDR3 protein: CASRQGKYNEQFF. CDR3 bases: TGTGCCAGCAGACAGGGAAAATACAATGAGCAGTTCTTC.